A selection of T cell receptor beta chains follows, all from one sample in a study of blood T cell repertoires in COVID-19. Profiled with immunoSEQ multiplex PCR; TCRdb holds only in-frame clones, not every one. The repertoire holds 200,000 or so clones, 70% to 90% seen once, with about a tenth in the top ten. Input material: PBMCs or T cells enriched from blood (not recorded which). These receptors were collected from a man aged 25 to 45 who had recovered from COVID-19. CDR3s include the opening cysteine and the closing phenylalanine or tryptophan. A D gene is named only where the DNA matches it firmly. Not all rows give a size; the values are once, few, many and, for expanded clones, a class.

abundance,d_gene,len,v_gene,j_gene,CDR3aa,CDR3nt
-,TRBD1,14,TRBV9,TRBJ2-1,CASSKTGDYNEQFF,TGTGCCAGCAGCAAGACAGGGGACTACAATGAGCAGTTCTTC
-,-,14,TRBV6-5,TRBJ2-7,CASSYSRRRDEQYF,TGTGCCAGCAGTTACTCGAGGCGGCGCGACGAGCAGTACTTC
-,-,15,TRBV10-3,TRBJ1-6,CASNGGETYNSPLHF,TGTGCCTCCAACGGGGGGGAAACCTATAATTCACCCCTCCACTTT
-,-,13,TRBV4-3,TRBJ1-3,CASRPQSGNTIYF,TGCGCCAGCAGACCGCAGTCGGGAAACACCATATATTTT
few,TRBD1,14,TRBV18,TRBJ2-5,CASSPRQGWETQYF,TGTGCCAGCTCACCTCGACAGGGGTGGGAGACCCAGTACTTC
-,-,15,TRBV5-4,TRBJ2-5,CASSPGRLSTETQYF,TGTGCCAGCAGCCCCGGTCGACTTTCTACAGAGACCCAGTACTTC
-,-,13,TRBV7-9,TRBJ1-2,CASSKRGGDGYTF,TGTGCCAGCAGCAAGCGGGGGGGTGACGGCTACACCTTC
-,-,11,TRBV7-9,TRBJ2-7,CASSSPQEQYF,TGTGCCAGCAGCTCGCCCCAGGAGCAGTACTTC
few,TRBD2,16,TRBV2,TRBJ2-1,CASSEGLAGANNEQFF,TGTGCCAGCAGTGAAGGGCTAGCGGGGGCAAACAATGAGCAGTTCTTC
-,-,12,TRBV20-1,TRBJ1-1,CSASLRGTEAFF,TGCAGTGCTAGTCTCAGGGGTACTGAAGCTTTCTTT
-,TRBD1,14,TRBV5-1,TRBJ1-1,CASSIDRGDSEAFF,TGCGCCAGCAGCATCGACAGGGGCGACTCTGAAGCTTTCTTT
-,-,13,TRBV19,TRBJ1-5,CATAGASNQPQHF,TGTGCCACCGCAGGGGCTAGCAATCAGCCCCAGCATTTT
-,-,16,TRBV28,TRBJ2-7,CASSSGGQRAPYEQYF,TGTGCCAGCAGTTCGGGGGGCCAGCGGGCCCCCTACGAGCAGTACTTC
-,-,16,TRBV15,TRBJ2-1,CATSRDNRPSYNEQFF,TGTGCCACCAGCAGAGATAACAGGCCCTCTTACAATGAGCAGTTCTTC
few,-,13,TRBV7-2,TRBJ2-5,CASSLEEWETQYF,TGTGCCAGCAGCTTAGAAGAGTGGGAGACCCAGTACTTC
few,TRBD2,15,TRBV7-2,TRBJ2-5,CASSLIWASGETQYF,TGTGCCAGCAGCTTAATTTGGGCTAGCGGGGAGACCCAGTACTTC
-,TRBD2,17,TRBV10-1,TRBJ2-3,CASSDKSSGASTDTQYF,TGCGCCAGCAGTGATAAGTCTAGCGGGGCTAGCACAGATACGCAGTATTTT
-,-,14,TRBV4-2,TRBJ2-5,CASSQASYQETQYF,TGTGCCAGCAGCCAAGCTAGCTACCAAGAGACCCAGTACTTC
-,TRBD1,15,TRBV19,TRBJ2-4,CASSISGQGANIQYF,TGTGCCAGTAGTATCTCCGGACAGGGGGCCAACATTCAGTACTTC
-,-,13,TRBV7-6,TRBJ1-1,CASSSQGNTEAFF,TGTGCCAGCAGTTCACAGGGAAATACTGAAGCTTTCTTT
-,-,12,TRBV13,TRBJ1-3,CASRSSGNTIYF,TGTGCCAGCAGGAGCTCTGGAAACACCATATATTTT
few,TRBD1,14,TRBV5-5,TRBJ2-2,CASSWQGDTGELFF,TGTGCCAGCAGCTGGCAGGGGGACACCGGGGAGCTGTTTTTT
-,TRBD1,17,TRBV7-9,TRBJ2-7,CASSGDEGAATTYEQYF,TGTGCCAGCAGCGGGGATGAGGGGGCAGCAACCACCTACGAGCAGTACTTC
-,TRBD2,14,TRBV11-2,TRBJ2-7,CASSLDLAVSEQYF,TGTGCCAGCAGCTTAGACCTAGCGGTATCCGAGCAGTACTTC
-,-,14,TRBV6-5,TRBJ2-5,CASSYSAGYYTQYF,TGTGCCAGCAGTTACTCGGCAGGGTATTATACCCAGTACTTC
many,-,13,TRBV24-1,TRBJ1-2,CATSDPIRRGYTF,TGTGCCACCAGTGACCCCATTCGTCGGGGCTACACCTTC
-,-,12,TRBV6-5,TRBJ1-5,CASSPRGQPQHF,TGTGCCAGCAGTCCGCGGGGTCAGCCCCAGCATTTT
-,-,16,TRBV28,TRBJ1-5,CASRAAGEGFYQPQHF,TGTGCCAGCAGGGCCGCTGGGGAGGGGTTCTATCAGCCCCAGCATTTT
-,TRBD1,15,TRBV6-5,TRBJ2-7,CASSYRRDRVSEQYF,TGTGCCAGCAGTTACCGCCGGGACAGGGTCTCCGAGCAGTACTTC
-,-,18,TRBV5-1,TRBJ1-1,CASSLVSFAGAVYTEAFF,TGCGCCAGCAGCTTGGTTAGTTTTGCAGGGGCTGTTTACACTGAAGCTTTCTTT
-,-,12,TRBV12-3/TRBV12-4,TRBJ1-1,CASSLIGGEAFF,TGTGCCAGCAGTTTAATTGGAGGTGAAGCTTTCTTT
-,TRBD1,16,TRBV4-2,TRBJ1-2,CASSQDGTGTPYGYTF,TGTGCCAGCAGCCAAGACGGGACAGGAACACCCTATGGCTACACCTTC